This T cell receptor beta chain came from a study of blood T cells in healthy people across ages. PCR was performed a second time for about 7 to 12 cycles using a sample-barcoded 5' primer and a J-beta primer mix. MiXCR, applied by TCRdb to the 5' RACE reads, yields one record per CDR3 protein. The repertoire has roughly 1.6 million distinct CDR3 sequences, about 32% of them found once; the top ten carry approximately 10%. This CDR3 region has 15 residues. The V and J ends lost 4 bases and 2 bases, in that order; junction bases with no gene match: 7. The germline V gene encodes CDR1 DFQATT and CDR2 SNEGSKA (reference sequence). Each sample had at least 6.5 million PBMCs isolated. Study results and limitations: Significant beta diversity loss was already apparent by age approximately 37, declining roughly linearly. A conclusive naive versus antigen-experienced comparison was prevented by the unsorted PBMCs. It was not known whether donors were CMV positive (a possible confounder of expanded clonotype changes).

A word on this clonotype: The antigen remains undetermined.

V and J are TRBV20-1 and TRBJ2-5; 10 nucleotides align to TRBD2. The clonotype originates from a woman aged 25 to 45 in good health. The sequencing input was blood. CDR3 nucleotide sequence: TGCAGTGCTACCACCAGTAGCGGGGGGCAAGAGACCCAGTACTTC. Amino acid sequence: CSATTSSGGQETQYF.